This passage covers 26 T cell receptor beta chains from one sample sequenced in a study of CD8+ T cells in alopecia areata. RNA extraction was followed by reverse transcription into cDNA, which acted as the sequencing template. Measured with immunoSEQ multiplex PCR; TCRdb has only the in-frame clones, and not every one. The table records 170,000 or so clones, 50% to 60% of them present only once. The sequenced sample was CD4+ T cells sorted from blood, obtained at week 0. These receptors were obtained from a human donor with alopecia areata.

In its sample, this clone was seen a few times. Written as DNA, the CDR3 is TGTGCCATCAGTGAGTCGACCGGGAGCGGCTACACCTTC. Amino acid sequence: CAISESTGSGYTF. The chain joins TRBV10-3 to TRBJ1-2, with no clear D. V gave up 0 bases and J gave up 8 bases, with 10 bases separating them. This CDR3 has 13 residues. Germline lookup yields CDR1 ENHRY and CDR2 SYGVKD.

The gene calls are TRBV29-1 and TRBJ1-2; 7 nucleotides match TRBD1. Germline V gene lookup returns CDR1 SQVTM and CDR2 ANQGSEA. The ends lost 0 bases at V and 6 bases at J; junction bases unmatched: 10. This CDR3 has 15 residues. CDR3 DNA sequence: TGCAGCGTTGAAGAGGGGGACAGCCTAAGGCATGGCTACACCTTC. This encodes CSVEEGDSLRHGYTF.

In this sample, this clone turned up a few times. The CDR3 DNA reads TGTGCCAGCAGTTACGACGGGGGGCCAGATACGCAGTATTTT. It is translated as CASSYDGGPDTQYF. The V call is TRBV6-5, the J call TRBJ2-3, with D perhaps TRBD2 (7 bases). This CDR3 comprises 14 residues. V was trimmed by 2 bases and J by 4 bases, leaving 10 bases between them. Germline values: CDR1 MNHEY, CDR2 SVGAGI.

This clone was counted only a few times. This rearrangement joins TRBV30 to TRBJ2-7; 9 bases fit TRBD2. V was clipped by 6 bases and J by 4 bases; unmatched bases: 7. The length of the CDR3 is 13 residues. The V gene's germline CDR1 is GTSNPN and CDR2 SVGIG (reference sequence). The CDR3 region is CACTRGGLYEQYF. CDR3 bases: TGTGCCTGCACGCGGGGGGGCCTTTACGAGCAGTACTTC.

The gene calls are TRBV11-2 and TRBJ2-7; D uncertain. The CDR3 contains 12 residues. Trimming stripped 3 bases from V and 3 bases from J, with 6 bases between. Germline CDR1 is SGHAT and CDR2 is FQNNGV. The CDR3 DNA reads as TGTGCCAGCAGCTTTAGTATCTACGAGCAGTACTTC. Residues: CASSFSIYEQYF.

The V and J genes are TRBV7-9 and TRBJ2-1, with 10 nucleotides matching TRBD2. J lost 2 bases, V lost 2 bases, and 3 bases had no gene match. CDR1 and CDR2 (germline): SEHNR, FQNEAQ (reference sequence). The CDR3 runs to 16 residues. CDR3 nucleotide sequence: TGTGCCAGCAGCTTACAGCGGGGGGGTACCTACAATGAGCAGTTCTTC. It is translated as CASSLQRGGTYNEQFF. The full variable domain, in which reference TRBV7-9 and TRBJ2-1 provide the parts outside the CDR3, is DTGVSQNPRHKITKRGQNVTFRCDPISEHNRLYWYRQTLGQGPEFLTYFQNEAQLEKSRLLSDRFSAERPKGSFSTLEIQRTEQGDSAMYLCASSLQRGGTYNEQFFGPGTRLTVL.

This clone was detected only a few times. This sample also contains other DNA sequences that code for the same CDR3. The chain links TRBV11-2 to TRBJ2-6; no clear D gene. The length of the CDR3 is 15 residues. Germline V gives CDR1 SGHAT, CDR2 FQNNGV. V lost 5 bases, J lost 0 bases, and 8 bases lay in between. Here the CDR3 DNA reads TGTGCCAGCAGCATTTCAAACTCTGGGGCCAACGTCCTGACTTTC. It specifies CASSISNSGANVLTF.

The chain recombines TRBV5-6 with TRBJ1-1; D gene ambiguous. V lost 0 bases to trimming and J lost 2 bases, with 11 bases between them. The CDR3 has 15 amino acids. Germline CDR1 SGHDT, CDR2 YYEEEE. The CDR3 DNA follows: TGTGCCAGCAGCTTGGATCTACAGAGAAACACTGAAGCTTTCTTT. Translated, it gives CASSLDLQRNTEAFF. Supplemented by reference TRBV5-6 and TRBJ1-1, the full variable domain reads DAGVTQSPTHLIKTRGQQVTLRCSPKSGHDTVSWYQQALGQGPQFIFQYYEEEERQRGNFPDRFSGHQFPNYSSELNVNALLLGDSALYLCASSLDLQRNTEAFFGQGTRLTVV.

This clone came up a few times. The chain joins TRBV25-1 to TRBJ1-6, with D possibly being TRBD1 (5 bases). CDR1 and CDR2 from the germline V gene are MGHDK and SYGVNS. V lost 5 bases to trimming and J lost 10 bases, with 18 bases between them. The CDR3 runs 15 residues. The CDR3: CASSRGQAQGSPLHF. Written as DNA, the CDR3 is TGTGCCAGCAGTCGTGGGCAGGCCCAGGGATCACCCCTCCACTTT. Combining the CDR3 with reference TRBV25-1 and TRBJ1-6 gives the whole variable domain EADIYQTPRYLVIGTGKKITLECSQTMGHDKMYWYQQDPGMELHLIHYSYGVNSTEKGDLSSESTVSRIRTEHFPLTLESARPSHTSQYLCASSRGQAQGSPLHFGNGTRLTVT.

This clone has just a few counts. This chain joins TRBV7-2 and TRBJ1-2, with no clear D. The CDR3 spans 12 residues. V was shortened by 1 base and J by 4 bases, with 4 bases between the two germline ends. Germline V gene data show CDR1 as SGHTA and CDR2 as FQGNSA. The CDR3 here is CASSLEFYGYTF. The CDR3 DNA is TGTGCCAGCAGCTTAGAATTCTATGGCTACACCTTC.

The chain joins TRBV10-3 to TRBJ2-1; 9 nucleotides agree with TRBD2. Per germline, CDR1 ENHRY and CDR2 SYGVKD. This CDR3 spans 15 amino acids. The V and J ends lost 0 bases and 4 bases, in that order; junction bases with no gene match: 1. The CDR3 spells CAISESSGGYNEQFF. CDR3 in DNA: TGTGCCATCAGTGAGTCTAGCGGGGGATACAATGAGCAGTTCTTC.

J is TRBJ1-2 and V is TRBV30; unclear D gene. The CDR3 has 10 amino acids. The V end was cut by 5 bases, the J end by 8 bases, with 9 bases between. The germline gives CDR1 GTSNPN, CDR2 SVGIG (reference sequence). In DNA form, the CDR3 reads TGTGCCTGGGCCCCGGTCGGCTACACCTTC. Translating gives CAWAPVGYTF.

This clone was seen just once. The V and J genes are TRBV29-1 and TRBJ2-3; D might be TRBD2 (5 bases). V was clipped by 5 bases and J by 6 bases, with 18 bases between them. There are 14 residues in the CDR3. Germline CDR1 and CDR2: SQVTM and ANQGSEA. The CDR3 nucleotides read TGCAGCGTTAATCTAGGACTGAAGGGCGATACGCAGTATTTT. This translates into CSVNLGLKGDTQYF.

The chain carries TRBV11-2 and TRBJ2-3; D may be TRBD1 or TRBD2 (5 bases each). V shed 4 bases and J shed 3 bases, with 14 bases lying between them. Per germline, CDR1 SGHAT and CDR2 FQNNGV. The CDR3 consists of 15 residues. The CDR3 is CASSSGRGRTDTQYF. The DNA for the CDR3 is TGTGCCAGCAGCTCAGGGAGAGGGCGTACAGATACGCAGTATTTT.

V is TRBV29-1 and J is TRBJ1-1, with TRBD1 matching over 8 bases. The CDR3 is made up of 13 amino acids. V shed 6 bases and J 6 bases; nucleotides not matched to a gene: 9. CDR1 is SQVTM, CDR2 ANQGSEA, per germline. The CDR3 is CSVSDRARSEAFF. The CDR3 DNA sequence: TGCAGCGTGTCGGACAGGGCGAGGTCTGAAGCTTTCTTT.

The chain uses TRBV19 and TRBJ1-4; 7 bases match TRBD1. Germline V CDR1 and CDR2: LNHDA, SQIVND (reference sequence). Trimming took 7 bases from V and 4 from J; bases not matched to a gene: 6. The CDR3 consists of 14 residues. The CDR3 sequence: CASTLGQSNEKLFF. Here the CDR3 DNA reads TGTGCCAGTACCCTGGGACAGAGTAATGAAAAACTGTTTTTT.

V gene TRBV4-1 combines with J gene TRBJ2-2, with D possibly TRBD1 on 6 matching bases. The length of the CDR3 is 15 residues. Trimming pared 5 bases from V and 4 bases from J, leaving 14 bases between. The germline gives CDR1 MGHRA, CDR2 YSYEKL. The CDR3 protein is CASSAYRVSTGELFF. In nucleotides, the CDR3 is TGCGCCAGCAGCGCATACAGGGTGAGCACCGGGGAGCTGTTTTTT.

The gene calls are TRBV30 and TRBJ1-2; 7 positions agree with TRBD1. There are 13 residues in the CDR3. With 2 bases clipped from V and 8 bases from J, the junction kept 8 bases outside the gene matches. The V gene's germline CDR1 is GTSNPN and CDR2 SVGIG (reference sequence). DNA for the CDR3: TGTGCCTGGAGTCCCCAGGGGGTTGGAGGCTACACCTTC. Residues: CAWSPQGVGGYTF.

This chain links TRBV12-5 with TRBJ1-5, with TRBD1 matching over 10 bases. Trimming cost V 7 bases and J 4 bases; bases outside gene matches: 7. CDR3 length equals 15 residues. Germline V lookup: CDR1 LGHNT, CDR2 FRNRAP. The CDR3 sequence is CASAQTGGFNQPQHF. In DNA form, the CDR3 reads TGTGCTAGTGCCCAGACAGGGGGCTTTAATCAGCCCCAGCATTTT.

This chain joins TRBV27 and TRBJ2-7; 7 bases map to TRBD2. Per germline, CDR1 MNHEY and CDR2 SMNVEV (reference sequence). This CDR3 contains 18 residues. V shed 6 bases, J shed 2 bases, and the junction held 19 bases outside the gene matches. The CDR3, as DNA: TGTGCCAGCAGCCCCTGGAGGCGGGGGAGAAACCGAGCCTACGAGCAGTACTTC. Its translation: CASSPWRRGRNRAYEQYF.

A few counts support this clone. The chain uses TRBV9 and TRBJ1-4; TRBD1 might be the D (6 bases). Germline V gives CDR1 SGDLS, CDR2 YYNGEE. Trimming stripped 0 bases from V and 5 bases from J, with 8 bases between. CDR3 size: 14 residues. This CDR3 reads CASSVGTVNEKLFF. DNA for the CDR3: TGTGCCAGCAGCGTAGGGACAGTCAATGAAAAACTGTTTTTT.

Only a few counts were recorded for this clone. The rearrangement joins TRBV2 to TRBJ1-1, with D possibly being TRBD1 (5 bases). Germline CDR1 is SNHLY and CDR2 is FYNNEI. The V gene lost 2 bases and the J gene lost 1 base, with 5 bases spanning the gap. CDR3 length: 13 amino acids. CDR3 nucleotides: TGTGCCAGCAGTGAAAGGGGGAACACTGAAGCTTTCTTT. It encodes CASSERGNTEAFF.

This chain links TRBV30 with TRBJ1-1, with D unclear. Germline V gives CDR1 GTSNPN, CDR2 SVGIG (reference sequence). The CDR3 runs to 13 residues. V shed 0 bases and J shed 5 bases, with 10 bases lying between them. Written as DNA, the CDR3 is TGTGCCTGGAGTGTTAATACGGGTACTGAAGCTTTCTTT. Translating gives CAWSVNTGTEAFF.

This clone appeared a few times. The rearrangement links TRBV6-5 to TRBJ1-2, with 8 bases that match TRBD1. CDR1 MNHEY and CDR2 SVGAGI come from the germline V gene. The V gene end was trimmed by 6 bases and the J gene end by 7 bases; junction bases not matched to a gene: 7. The CDR3 has 13 amino acids. The CDR3 region has the DNA TGTGCCAGCAGCCCCGGGACAGGCGGTGGCTACACCTTC. It encodes CASSPGTGGGYTF.

The chain links TRBV6-5 to TRBJ2-4; TRBD2 matches 7 bases. This CDR3 has 12 amino acids. Germline V gene lookup returns CDR1 MNHEY and CDR2 SVGAGI. J gave up 15 bases and V 8 bases, and 13 bases lay outside the gene matches. CDR3 amino acids: CASGPGTIRLYF. The CDR3 DNA is TGTGCCAGCGGGCCTGGGACTATCCGCCTGTACTTC.

The chain links TRBV29-1 to TRBJ2-5, with 9 bases matching TRBD1. CDR1 is SQVTM and CDR2 is ANQGSEA in the germline V gene. The CDR3 is made up of 15 amino acids. Losses at the gene ends were 6 bases for V and 5 bases for J; bases not matched to a gene: 13. CDR3 DNA sequence: TGCAGCGTCCCACCTGGCACAGGGGGCAGGGAGACCCAGTACTTC. This sequence encodes CSVPPGTGGRETQYF.